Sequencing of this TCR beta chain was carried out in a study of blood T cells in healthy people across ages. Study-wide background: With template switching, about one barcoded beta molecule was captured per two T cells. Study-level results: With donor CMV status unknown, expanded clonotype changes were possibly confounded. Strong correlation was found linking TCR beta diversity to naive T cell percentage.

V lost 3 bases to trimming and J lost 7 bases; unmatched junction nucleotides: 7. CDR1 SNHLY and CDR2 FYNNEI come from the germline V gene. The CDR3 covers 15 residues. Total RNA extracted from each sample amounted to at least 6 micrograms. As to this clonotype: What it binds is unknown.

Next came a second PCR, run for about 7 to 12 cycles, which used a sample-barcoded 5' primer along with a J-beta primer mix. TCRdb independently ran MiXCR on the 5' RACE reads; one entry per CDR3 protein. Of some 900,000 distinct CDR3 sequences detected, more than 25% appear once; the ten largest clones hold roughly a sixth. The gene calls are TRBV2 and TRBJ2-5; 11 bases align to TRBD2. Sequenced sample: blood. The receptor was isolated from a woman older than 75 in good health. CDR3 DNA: TGTGCCAGCAGTGAGACTAGCGGGGACAAGCTGACCCAGTACTTC. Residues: CASSETSGDKLTQYF. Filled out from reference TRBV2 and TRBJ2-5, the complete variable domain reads EPEVTQTPSHQVTQMGQEVILRCVPISNHLYFYWYRQILGQKVEFLVSFYNNEISEKSEIFDDQFSVERPDGSNFTLKIRSTKLEDSAMYFCASSETSGDKLTQYFGPGTRLLVL.